This record covers a single TCR beta chain. The germline gives CDR1 GTSNPN, CDR2 SVGIG (reference sequence). The J segment lost 2 bases and the V segment lost 2 bases, leaving 3 bases of the junction unmatched. This CDR3 is built from 14 residues. TCRdb's copy holds only in-frame clones and misses some; the assay was immunoSEQ multiplex PCR. The sample has about 100,000 clones; approximately 92% are singletons. The sample comes from a study of blood T cell repertoires in COVID-19. For the study at large: COVID-19 samples from acute and convalescent phases originated in the United States, Italy and Spain. PBMCs, B-cell-depleted T cells, or T cells provided the cDNA or gDNA that made up the material.

This chain uses TRBV30 with TRBJ2-7, with 10 bases fitting TRBD2. This TCR was sampled from a man aged 18 to 35 with acute or convalescent COVID-19. Sequenced sample: peripheral blood. This chain's CDR3 is CAWSLLAGTYEQYF. The CDR3 DNA reads TGTGCCTGGAGTTTACTAGCGGGGACCTACGAGCAGTACTTC.